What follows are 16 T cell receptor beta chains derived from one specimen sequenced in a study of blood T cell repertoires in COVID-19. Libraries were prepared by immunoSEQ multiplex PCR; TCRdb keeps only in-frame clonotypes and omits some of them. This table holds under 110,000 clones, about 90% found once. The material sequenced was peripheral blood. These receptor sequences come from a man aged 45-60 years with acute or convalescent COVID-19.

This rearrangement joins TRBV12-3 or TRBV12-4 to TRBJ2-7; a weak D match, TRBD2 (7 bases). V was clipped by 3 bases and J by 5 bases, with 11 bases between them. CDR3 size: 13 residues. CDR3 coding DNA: TGTGCCAGCAGTTTGGGGGGGCGGGACGAGCAGTACTTC. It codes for CASSLGGRDEQYF.

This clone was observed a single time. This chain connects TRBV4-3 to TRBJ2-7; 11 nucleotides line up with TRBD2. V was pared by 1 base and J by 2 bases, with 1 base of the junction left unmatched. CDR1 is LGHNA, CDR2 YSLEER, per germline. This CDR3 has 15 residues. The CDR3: CASSQGSGGAYEQYF. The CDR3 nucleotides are TGCGCCAGCAGCCAAGGTAGCGGGGGGGCCTACGAGCAGTACTTC.

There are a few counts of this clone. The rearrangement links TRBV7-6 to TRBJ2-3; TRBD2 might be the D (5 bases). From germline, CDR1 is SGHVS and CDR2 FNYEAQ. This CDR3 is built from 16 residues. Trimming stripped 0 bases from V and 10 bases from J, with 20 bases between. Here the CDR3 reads CASSLADSGMGGAQYF. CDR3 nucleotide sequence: TGTGCCAGCAGCTTAGCGGATTCCGGGATGGGTGGAGCGCAGTATTTT.

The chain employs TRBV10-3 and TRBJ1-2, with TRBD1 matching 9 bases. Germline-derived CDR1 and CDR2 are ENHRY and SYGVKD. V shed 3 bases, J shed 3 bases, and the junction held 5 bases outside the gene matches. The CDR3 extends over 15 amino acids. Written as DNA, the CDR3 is TGTGCCATCAGTGATGGGACAGGGTTGGACTATGGCTACACCTTC. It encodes CAISDGTGLDYGYTF.

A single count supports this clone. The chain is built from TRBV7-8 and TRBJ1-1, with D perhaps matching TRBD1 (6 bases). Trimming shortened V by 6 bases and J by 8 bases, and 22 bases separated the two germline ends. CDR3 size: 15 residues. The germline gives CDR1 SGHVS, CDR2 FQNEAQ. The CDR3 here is CASRAPGGAIPEAFF. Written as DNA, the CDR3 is TGTGCCAGCAGGGCCCCGGGGGGCGCGATCCCGGAAGCTTTCTTT.

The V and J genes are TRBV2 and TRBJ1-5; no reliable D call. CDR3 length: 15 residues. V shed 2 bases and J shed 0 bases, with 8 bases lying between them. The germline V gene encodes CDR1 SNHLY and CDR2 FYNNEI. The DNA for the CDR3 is TGTGCCAGCAGTGAAAGTAGCTATAGCAATCAGCCCCAGCATTTT. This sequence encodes CASSESSYSNQPQHF.

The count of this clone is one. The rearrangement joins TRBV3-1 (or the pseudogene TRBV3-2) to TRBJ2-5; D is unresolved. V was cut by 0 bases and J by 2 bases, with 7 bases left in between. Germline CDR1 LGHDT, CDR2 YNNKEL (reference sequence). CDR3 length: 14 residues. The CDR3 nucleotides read TGTGCCAGCAGCCAAGATCGGTCGCAAGAGACCCAGTACTTC. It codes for CASSQDRSQETQYF.

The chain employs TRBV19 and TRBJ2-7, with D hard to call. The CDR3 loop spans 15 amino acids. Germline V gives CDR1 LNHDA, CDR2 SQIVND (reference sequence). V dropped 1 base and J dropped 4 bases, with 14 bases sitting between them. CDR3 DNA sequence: TGTGCCAGTAGTATAGTAATGCGGAGAGAGTACGAGCAGTACTTC. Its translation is CASSIVMRREYEQYF. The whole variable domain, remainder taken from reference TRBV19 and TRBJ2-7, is DGGITQSPKYLFRKEGQNVTLSCEQNLNHDAMYWYRQDPGQGLRLIYYSQIVNDFQKGDIAEGYSVSREKKESFPLTVTSAQKNPTAFYLCASSIVMRREYEQYFGPGTRLTVT.

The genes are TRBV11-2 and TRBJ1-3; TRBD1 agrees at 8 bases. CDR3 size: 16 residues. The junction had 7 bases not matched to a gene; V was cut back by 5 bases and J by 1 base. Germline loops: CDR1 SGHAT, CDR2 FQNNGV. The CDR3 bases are TGTGCCAGCAGCATCTGGACAGGGACGTCTGGAAACACCATATATTTT. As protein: CASSIWTGTSGNTIYF. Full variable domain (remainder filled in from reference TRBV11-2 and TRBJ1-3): EAGVAQSPRYKIIEKRQSVAFWCNPISGHATLYWYQQILGQGPKLLIQFQNNGVVDDSQLPKDRFSAERLKGVDSTLKIQPAKLEDSAVYLCASSIWTGTSGNTIYFGEGSWLTVV.

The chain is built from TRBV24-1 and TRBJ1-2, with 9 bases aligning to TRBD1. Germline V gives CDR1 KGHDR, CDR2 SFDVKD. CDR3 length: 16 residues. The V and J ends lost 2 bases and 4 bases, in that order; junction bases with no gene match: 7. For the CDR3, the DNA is TGTGCCACCAGTGATTGGGGAACAGGGGGCAGCTATGGCTACACCTTC. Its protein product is CATSDWGTGGSYGYTF.

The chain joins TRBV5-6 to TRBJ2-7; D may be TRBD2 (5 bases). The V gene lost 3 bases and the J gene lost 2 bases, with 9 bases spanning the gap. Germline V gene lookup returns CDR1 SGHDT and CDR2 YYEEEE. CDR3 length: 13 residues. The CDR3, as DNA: TGTGCCAGCAGCTCACTGGGAGCCTACGAGCAGTACTTC. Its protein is CASSSLGAYEQYF.

In nucleotides, the CDR3 is TGTGCCAGCTCACCACCCGGGGTTGAGATTCAGCCCCAGCATTTT. Translating it yields CASSPPGVEIQPQHF. The chain uses TRBV18 and TRBJ1-5; no reliable D call. The CDR3 runs to 15 residues. The ends were cut back, 0 bases at V and 6 bases at J, with 12 bases in the middle. CDR1 and CDR2 (germline): KGHSH, LQKENI.

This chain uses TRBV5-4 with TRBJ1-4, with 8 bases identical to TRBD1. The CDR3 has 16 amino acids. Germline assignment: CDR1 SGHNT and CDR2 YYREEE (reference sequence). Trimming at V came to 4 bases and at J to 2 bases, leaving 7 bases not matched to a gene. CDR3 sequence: CASSQGQGRTNEKLFF. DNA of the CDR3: TGTGCCAGCAGCCAAGGACAGGGTCGGACTAATGAAAAACTGTTTTTT. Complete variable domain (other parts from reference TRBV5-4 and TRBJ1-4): ETGVTQSPTHLIKTRGQQVTLRCSSQSGHNTVSWYQQALGQGPQFIFQYYREEENGRGNFPPRFSGLQFPNYSSELNVNALELDDSALYLCASSQGQGRTNEKLFFGSGTQLSVL.

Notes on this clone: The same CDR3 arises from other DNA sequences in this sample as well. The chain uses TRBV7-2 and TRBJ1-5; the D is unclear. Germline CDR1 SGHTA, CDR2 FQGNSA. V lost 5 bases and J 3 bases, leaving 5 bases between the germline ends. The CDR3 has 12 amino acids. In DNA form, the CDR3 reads TGTGCCAGCAGCCTATACAATCAGCCCCAGCATTTT. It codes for CASSLYNQPQHF.

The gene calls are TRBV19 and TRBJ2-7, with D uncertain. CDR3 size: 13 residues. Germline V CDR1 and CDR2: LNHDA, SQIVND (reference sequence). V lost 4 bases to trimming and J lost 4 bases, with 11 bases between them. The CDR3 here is CASSTGLGYEQYF. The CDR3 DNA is TGTGCCAGTAGTACCGGCCTCGGGTACGAGCAGTACTTC.

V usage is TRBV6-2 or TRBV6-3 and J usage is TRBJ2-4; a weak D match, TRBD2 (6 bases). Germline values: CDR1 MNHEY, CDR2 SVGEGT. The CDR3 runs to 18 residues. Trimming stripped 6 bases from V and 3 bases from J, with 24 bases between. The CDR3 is CASSPPPEGRLGKNIQYF. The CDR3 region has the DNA TGTGCCAGCAGCCCGCCCCCGGAGGGACGCCTGGGCAAAAACATTCAGTACTTC.